This T cell receptor beta chain was recorded in a study of blood T cells in healthy people across ages. The wider study: In model experiments, template switching was able to capture about one barcoded beta molecule for every two T cells that were present.

The CDR3 runs to 14 residues. Germline CDR1 SQVTM, CDR2 ANQGSEA. Combining a sample-barcoded 5' primer with a J-beta primer mix, a second PCR ran for roughly 7 to 12 cycles. TCRdb re-derived calls from the 5' RACE reads in MiXCR, one entry per CDR3 protein. The sample shows around 1.5 million distinct CDR3 sequences, around two fifths of them seen only once. The source material was blood. This receptor was identified in a young woman in good health. The chain uses TRBV29-1 and TRBJ1-1; no firm D call. In DNA form, the CDR3 reads TGCAGTCTCTCGAGGACGTGGCAGAACACTGAAGCTTTCTTT. Translation gives CSLSRTWQNTEAFF. The full variable domain, completed using reference TRBV29-1 and TRBJ1-1, is SAVISQKPSRDICQRGTSLTIQCQVDSQVTMMFWYRQQPGQSLTLIATANQGSEATYESGFVIDKFPISRPNLTFSTLTVSNMSPEDSSIYLCSLSRTWQNTEAFFGQGTRLTVV.